This TCR beta chain was sequenced for a study of post-analysis software for immune sequencing data. Study background: Multiple sclerosis in the patients followed relapsing-remitting, secondary progressive and progressive-relapsing courses.

Whole-study findings and limits: With TRBV5-6, TRBV5-1 and TRBV20-1 included, about five TRBV segments were more frequent in patients than in controls.

Unique molecular identifiers were present in the TCR beta cDNA libraries. TCRdb redid the calling of the PCR reads with MiXCR, one entry per CDR3 protein. The sample contains about 760,000 distinct CDR3 sequences, 30% of which appear only once. For this clonotype: Its antigen is not known.

J gave up 8 bases and V 1 base, and 8 bases lay outside the gene matches. The CDR3 extends over 15 amino acids. The chain uses TRBV12-3 or TRBV12-4 and TRBJ2-1; 7 nucleotides align to TRBD1. Sequenced material: blood. This TCR was sampled from a girl aged 5 to 17 with multiple sclerosis. The chain's CDR3 is CASSLDRGRRDEQFF. CDR3 DNA sequence: TGTGCCAGCAGTTTAGACAGGGGACGGCGCGATGAGCAGTTCTTC.